A selection of T cell receptor beta chains follows, all from one sample in a study of cytomegalovirus exposure and HLA in healthy donors. The repertoire was sequenced with immunoSEQ multiplex PCR; TCRdb's copy has only in-frame clones and lacks some. The sample lists approximately 100,000 clones, over 70% occurring once. Sequences were obtained from PBMCs. The source of these receptors is a female donor in good health and CMV-seronegative. CDR3s include the opening cysteine and the closing phenylalanine or tryptophan. D genes are given only for firm matches. Clone size is shown for a subset of rows, as once, few, many or a class of expanded clone.

clone_size	v_call	d_call	j_call	cdr3_aa	cdr3_nt
few	TRBV28	TRBD2	TRBJ2-1	CASSVGLAGYNEQFF	TGTGCCAGCAGTGTGGGACTAGCGGGTTACAATGAGCAGTTCTTC
.	TRBV10-3	TRBD1	TRBJ1-1	CAISGTGDTEAFF	TGCGCCATCAGCGGGACAGGGGACACTGAAGCTTTCTTT
.	TRBV10-2	.	TRBJ1-1	CASRQAARLEAFF	TGCGCCAGCAGACAAGCGGCCAGGCTTGAAGCTTTCTTT
once	TRBV4-1	.	TRBJ2-1	CASSQVISGFYNEQFF	TGCGCCAGCAGCCAAGTAATTAGCGGATTCTACAATGAGCAGTTCTTC
.	TRBV2	.	TRBJ2-1	CASSEWRSPLSYNEQFF	TGTGCCAGCAGTGAATGGAGGTCACCGCTTTCCTACAATGAGCAGTTCTTC
once	TRBV9	.	TRBJ2-2	CASSPQLNTGELFF	TGTGCCAGCAGCCCCCAATTGAACACCGGGGAGCTGTTTTTT
.	TRBV29-1	TRBD1	TRBJ1-2	CSVEGTGGFGYTF	TGCAGCGTTGAAGGGACAGGGGGATTTGGCTACACCTTC
.	TRBV15	.	TRBJ2-7	CATSPLRDSYEQYF	TGTGCCACCAGCCCCCTGCGGGACAGCTACGAGCAGTACTTC
.	TRBV5-8	TRBD2	TRBJ2-3	CASSYGLAGAVDTQYF	TGTGCCAGCAGCTATGGACTAGCGGGAGCGGTAGATACGCAGTATTTT
.	TRBV30	TRBD1	TRBJ1-2	CAWSPGTGKTF	TGTGCCTGGAGTCCCGGGACAGGGAAAACCTTC
.	TRBV19	TRBD1	TRBJ1-2	CASSAASGTGAPYGYTF	TGTGCCAGTAGTGCCGCCTCCGGGACAGGGGCCCCTTATGGCTACACCTTC
.	TRBV5-1	.	TRBJ2-7	CASSQGPTYEQYF	TGCGCCAGCAGCCAGGGCCCCACCTACGAGCAGTACTTC
.	TRBV29-1	.	TRBJ2-2	CSVDPGNTGELFF	TGCAGCGTTGATCCGGGGAACACCGGGGAGCTGTTTTTT
.	TRBV7-2	TRBD1	TRBJ2-1	CASSWGQGGYNEQFF	TGTGCCAGCAGCTGGGGACAGGGGGGGTACAATGAGCAGTTCTTC
.	TRBV9	TRBD2	TRBJ2-1	CASSPRREAYNEQFF	TGTGCCAGCAGCCCTCGGCGGGAGGCATACAATGAGCAGTTCTTC
.	TRBV5-1	.	TRBJ2-7	CASGEGGYEQYF	TGCGCCAGCGGGGAAGGGGGCTACGAGCAGTACTTC
few	TRBV5-5	.	TRBJ2-7	CASSRSRRGGEQYF	TGTGCCAGCAGCCGTTCTCGAAGGGGGGGGGAGCAGTACTTC
.	TRBV5-4	.	TRBJ2-6	CASRRGGQHSGANVLTF	TGTGCCAGCAGAAGGGGGGGGCAGCACTCTGGGGCCAACGTCCTGACTTTC
few	TRBV27	TRBD2	TRBJ2-6	CASTGAGGHRANVLTF	TGTGCCAGCACGGGAGCGGGAGGTCACCGGGCCAACGTCCTGACTTTC
.	TRBV6-5	TRBD1	TRBJ1-3	CASSYSHRGGNTIYF	TGTGCCAGCAGTTACTCACACAGGGGTGGAAACACCATATATTTT
few	TRBV30	.	TRBJ2-1	CAWSVGHPGLNEQFF	TGTGCCTGGAGTGTGGGGCATCCGGGACTCAATGAGCAGTTCTTC
few	TRBV2	TRBD2	TRBJ2-2	CASSETSGRMSGELFF	TGTGCCAGCAGTGAGACTAGCGGGAGGATGTCCGGGGAGCTGTTTTTT
once	TRBV13	TRBD2	TRBJ2-7	CASSPYTSGRTYEQYF	TGTGCCAGCAGCCCCTATACTAGCGGGAGGACCTACGAGCAGTACTTC
.	TRBV7-9	.	TRBJ2-7	CASSPRVDEQYF	TGTGCCAGCAGCCCCCGCGTCGACGAGCAGTACTTC
few	TRBV19	TRBD1	TRBJ1-5	CASIDRGKDQPQHF	TGTGCCAGTATTGACAGGGGTAAGGATCAGCCCCAGCATTTT
.	TRBV5-4	.	TRBJ1-5	CASSLALGRGSRSNQPQHF	TGTGCCAGCAGCTTGGCTTTGGGTAGGGGGTCGAGAAGCAATCAGCCCCAGCATTTT
few	TRBV6-5	TRBD1	TRBJ1-2	CASSGDRGYGYTF	TGTGCCAGCAGCGGGGACAGGGGATATGGCTACACCTTC
few	TRBV11-2	TRBD2	TRBJ2-1	CASSSGLAVASSYNEQFF	TGTGCCAGCAGCTCGGGACTAGCGGTTGCGAGCTCCTACAATGAGCAGTTCTTC
.	TRBV30	.	TRBJ1-5	CAWSSVGASNQPQHF	TGTGCCTGGAGTTCAGTAGGGGCAAGCAATCAGCCCCAGCATTTT
.	TRBV6-5	TRBD1	TRBJ2-1	CASRTGGGTEQFF	TGTGCCAGCAGGACAGGGGGAGGCACAGAGCAGTTCTTC
few	TRBV6-1	TRBD1	TRBJ1-4	CASSRTGVGNEKLFF	TGTGCCAGCAGCCGGACAGGGGTTGGCAATGAAAAACTGTTTTTT
.	TRBV2	.	TRBJ2-1	CASTRTREQGQFF	TGTGCCAGCACTCGGACTCGGGAACAAGGGCAGTTCTTC
.	TRBV19	.	TRBJ2-7	CASSPGGSYEQYF	TGTGCCAGTAGTCCTGGAGGGTCCTACGAGCAGTACTTC
.	TRBV6-1	.	TRBJ1-4	CASSEARGREKLFF	TGTGCCAGCAGTGAAGCGAGGGGGAGAGAAAAACTGTTTTTT
few	TRBV5-5	TRBD2	TRBJ2-7	CASSLGLAGDYEQYF	TGTGCCAGCAGCCTGGGCCTAGCGGGGGACTACGAGCAGTACTTC
.	TRBV6-6	.	TRBJ1-1	CASSYYSSSEAFF	TGTGCCAGCAGTTACTACTCGTCCTCTGAAGCTTTCTTT
.	TRBV30	.	TRBJ2-1	CAWRKGGNSYNEQFF	TGTGCCTGGAGGAAGGGCGGGAACTCCTACAATGAGCAGTTCTTC
once	TRBV18	.	TRBJ2-5	CASSRGGGGETQYF	TGTGCCAGCTCACGGGGTGGAGGAGGAGAGACCCAGTACTTC
.	TRBV27	.	TRBJ2-3	CASSSTSGRTDTQYF	TGTGCCAGCTCCAGCACCAGTGGGAGGACAGATACGCAGTATTTT
few	TRBV19	.	TRBJ1-1	CASSLGPEAFF	TGTGCCAGTAGTTTGGGCCCTGAAGCTTTCTTT